These 26 T cell receptor beta chains originate from one sample sequenced in a study of Ad26.COV2.S vaccination and SARS-CoV-2 variants. The sample's treatment: some 20 received Ad26.COV2.S at low or high dose, single or two shots; several received placebo; per-sample allocation not given. Sampling was done on day 63 after the first vaccine or placebo injection. Profiling relied on immunoSEQ multiplex PCR, and the TCRdb table lists in-frame clones only, not all of them. The repertoire includes more than 300,000 clones, just over 85% of them detected once, and 1.5% to 2.5% sits in the top ten. Sequences were derived from peripheral blood, sampled in a trial of Ad26.COV2.S vaccine versus placebo. The receptors come from a person aged 18-65 years who received the Ad26.COV2.S COVID-19 vaccine or a placebo.

The rearrangement links TRBV3-1 (or the pseudogene TRBV3-2) to TRBJ2-7; tentative D call: TRBD1 (6 bases). The germline V gene has CDR1 LGHDT and CDR2 YNNKEL (reference sequence). Trimming cost V 4 bases and J 1 base, with 11 bases left between them. This CDR3 region has 14 residues. The CDR3 sequence is CASSRTGTSYEQYF. In DNA form, the CDR3 reads TGTGCCAGCAGCCGAACCGGGACATCCTACGAGCAGTACTTC.

V usage is TRBV5-4 and J usage is TRBJ2-3; 7 bases fit TRBD2. Germline lookup yields CDR1 SGHNT and CDR2 YYREEE (reference sequence). V shed 4 bases and J 0 bases; nucleotides not matched to a gene: 11. There are 17 residues in the CDR3. The CDR3 nucleotides read TGTGCCAGCAGCACTTCGGTCTTGCGGGGGAGCACAGATACGCAGTATTTT. Translation gives CASSTSVLRGSTDTQYF.

V is TRBV5-1 and J is TRBJ2-2; 11 nucleotides align to TRBD2. The CDR3 consists of 17 residues. CDR1 and CDR2 (germline): SGHRS, YFSETQ. Trimming at V came to 4 bases and at J to 4 bases, leaving 9 bases not matched to a gene. CDR3 in DNA: TGCGCCAGCAGCACATCGGGACTAGCGGTCCTCACCGGGGAGCTGTTTTTT. This encodes CASSTSGLAVLTGELFF.

The V gene is TRBV5-4, the J gene TRBJ2-3; 13 nucleotides align to TRBD2. V lost 5 bases and J lost 4; bases outside the gene matches: 7. Looked up from germline, CDR1 is SGHNT and CDR2 is YYREEE (reference sequence). The CDR3 is 16 amino acids. The CDR3 sequence is CASRKPGLAGPDTQYF. In nucleotides, the CDR3 is TGTGCCAGCAGGAAACCGGGACTAGCGGGGCCAGATACGCAGTATTTT.

CDR3 bases: TGTGCCATCAGCCGACAGGCGGACACTGAAGCTTTCTTT. This translates into CAISRQADTEAFF. The V and J genes are TRBV10-3 and TRBJ1-1, with a tentative D call TRBD1 (6 bases). From germline, CDR1 is ENHRY and CDR2 SYGVKD. V lost 6 bases to trimming and J lost 3 bases, with 11 bases between them. This CDR3 has 13 amino acids.

J is TRBJ2-4 and V is TRBV10-3, with D unclear. The CDR3 covers 13 residues. CDR1 and CDR2 (germline): ENHRY, SYGVKD. V gave up 2 bases and J gave up 6 bases, with 8 bases separating them. The CDR3 loop is CAISEPLINIQYF. CDR3 DNA sequence: TGTGCCATCAGTGAGCCCCTGATAAACATTCAGTACTTC.

The CDR3 sequence is CASTRGGTGSYEQYF. For the CDR3, the DNA is TGTGCCAGCACCCGCGGTGGGACAGGGTCCTACGAGCAGTACTTC. The chain is built from TRBV25-1 and TRBJ2-7; the match to TRBD1 covers 9 bases. This CDR3 is built from 15 residues. The J segment lost 1 base and the V segment lost 7 bases, leaving 8 bases of the junction unmatched. Germline CDR1 and CDR2: MGHDK and SYGVNS.

The V and J genes are TRBV15 and TRBJ1-2, with 8 bases aligning to TRBD1. Germline loops: CDR1 LNHNV, CDR2 YYDKDF (reference sequence). CDR3 size: 15 residues. J was trimmed by 2 bases and V by 3 bases; bases with no gene match: 5. This CDR3 reads CATSSPRTGNYGYTF. The CDR3 region has the DNA TGTGCCACCAGCAGCCCCCGGACAGGGAACTATGGCTACACCTTC.

This clone was counted once. This chain links TRBV24-1 with TRBJ2-3; unclear D gene. The CDR3 is 12 residues long. CDR1 is KGHDR, CDR2 SFDVKD, per germline. V dropped 7 bases and J dropped 12 bases, with 16 bases sitting between them. The CDR3 reads CATSQGPSRQYF. DNA for the CDR3: TGTGCCACCAGCCAAGGACCCAGCCGACAGTATTTT.

A few counts support this clone. V usage is TRBV3-1 (or the pseudogene TRBV3-2) and J usage is TRBJ2-1; tentative D call: TRBD2 (6 bases). Germline loops: CDR1 LGHDT, CDR2 YNNKEL (reference sequence). The CDR3 totals 17 residues. V gave up 1 base and J gave up 0 bases, with 13 bases separating them. The CDR3 DNA is TGTGCCAGCAGCCAAGTCCCTGCGGGGAGCTCCTACAATGAGCAGTTCTTC. Translated, it gives CASSQVPAGSSYNEQFF.

Notes on this clone: Other DNA sequences in the sample encode the same CDR3. This rearrangement joins TRBV5-6 to TRBJ1-5; no clear D. Trimming took 0 bases from V and 4 from J, leaving 2 bases between them. There are 12 residues in the CDR3. Germline V gene data show CDR1 as SGHDT and CDR2 as YYEEEE. CDR3 region: CASSLVNQPQHF. DNA of the CDR3: TGTGCCAGCAGCTTGGTTAATCAGCCCCAGCATTTT.

The chain has TRBV20-1 and TRBJ2-7; unclear D gene. The CDR3 runs to 11 residues. V lost 5 bases, J lost 2 bases, and 7 bases lay in between. From germline, CDR1 is DFQATT and CDR2 SNEGSKA (reference sequence). The CDR3 spells CSARHTYEQYF. CDR3 in DNA: TGCAGTGCTCGACATACCTACGAGCAGTACTTC.

This sequence joins TRBV6-2 or TRBV6-3 and TRBJ2-1; D may be TRBD1 (8 bases). Germline CDR1 reads MNHEY; CDR2 reads SVGEGT. This CDR3 spans 16 amino acids. The V and J ends lost 2 bases and 14 bases respectively, with 25 bases between them. The CDR3 is CASSYPTGGGPPPEFF. DNA for the CDR3: TGTGCCAGCAGTTACCCCACAGGGGGGGGTCCTCCACCGGAGTTCTTC.

This clone was recorded once. The chain combines TRBV5-5 with TRBJ2-4; D is undetermined. This CDR3 has 12 amino acids. The V end lost 7 bases, the J end lost 5 bases, and 10 bases lay between the germline ends. Per germline, CDR1 SGHKS and CDR2 YYEKEE (reference sequence). The DNA for the CDR3 is TGTGCCAGCCCCGGCTGTGAAAACATTCAGTACTTC. Translating it yields CASPGCENIQYF.

The chain is built from TRBV29-1 and TRBJ2-7, with 8 bases identical to TRBD1. CDR1 is SQVTM and CDR2 is ANQGSEA in the germline V gene. The CDR3 is 13 amino acids. V lost 6 bases to trimming and J lost 5 bases; unmatched junction nucleotides: 9. The CDR3 spells CSVAGRGLHEQYF. CDR3 nucleotide sequence: TGCAGCGTCGCTGGCAGGGGGCTTCACGAGCAGTACTTC.

The chain is built from TRBV7-2 and TRBJ1-1; D gene uncertain. Germline CDR1 is SGHTA and CDR2 is FQGNSA. Trimming took 7 bases from V and 1 from J, leaving 16 bases between them. The CDR3 totals 15 residues. CDR3 residues: CASTIRGQGNTEAFF. The CDR3 region has the DNA TGTGCCAGCACAATCAGAGGGCAAGGGAACACTGAAGCTTTCTTT.

This chain links TRBV5-5 with TRBJ1-2; D not certain. Trimming took 0 bases from V and 1 from J, leaving 7 bases between them. The CDR3 runs to 14 residues. Germline V CDR1 and CDR2: SGHKS, YYEKEE (reference sequence). CDR3 nucleotide sequence: TGTGCCAGCAGCTTGGGAGAGGTTAACTATGGCTACACCTTC. This codes for CASSLGEVNYGYTF. The full variable domain, its missing parts supplied by reference TRBV5-5 and TRBJ1-2, is DAGVTQSPTHLIKTRGQQVTLRCSPISGHKSVSWYQQVLGQGPQFIFQYYEKEERGRGNFPDRFSARQFPNYSSELNVNALLLGDSALYLCASSLGEVNYGYTFGSGTRLTVV.

The chain recombines TRBV6-1 with TRBJ1-5; 9 nucleotides align to TRBD1. Germline assignment: CDR1 MNHNS and CDR2 SASEGT. The V segment lost 1 base and the J segment 2 bases; nucleotides outside the gene matches: 6. The CDR3 loop spans 17 amino acids. The CDR3 spells CASSEDRGQSGNQPQHF. The DNA of the CDR3 is TGTGCCAGCAGTGAAGACAGGGGGCAGTCGGGCAATCAGCCCCAGCATTTT.

The V call is TRBV19, the J call TRBJ1-4; weak D call: TRBD1 (6 bases). In germline, CDR1 is LNHDA, CDR2 SQIVND (reference sequence). Trimming stripped 4 bases from V and 4 bases from J, with 10 bases between. The CDR3 contains 14 residues. The chain's CDR3 is CASSTGVNNEKLFF. DNA of the CDR3: TGTGCCAGTAGTACAGGGGTCAATAATGAAAAACTGTTTTTT.

This clone was picked up one time. The CDR3 here is CATLGQRNQPQHF. CDR3 bases: TGTGCCACCCTAGGACAGCGCAATCAGCCCCAGCATTTT. The V gene is TRBV10-3, the J gene TRBJ1-5; possible D gene TRBD1, 6 bases. The CDR3 covers 13 residues. Per germline, CDR1 ENHRY and CDR2 SYGVKD. The V end lost 10 bases, the J end lost 2 bases, and 12 bases lay between the germline ends.

This clone was recorded once. This rearrangement joins TRBV9 to TRBJ1-6; 7 nucleotides align to TRBD1. Germline values: CDR1 SGDLS, CDR2 YYNGEE. CDR3 size: 14 residues. Trimming removed 3 bases from V and 10 bases from J; junction bases left unmatched: 7. CDR3 DNA: TGTGCCAGCAGCGCGCGACAGGGCGACTCACCCCTCCACTTT. This codes for CASSARQGDSPLHF.

The CDR3 DNA follows: TGTGCCAGCAGCAACGGCCGTGACAGGAGAAAAAACATTCAGTACTTC. Protein product: CASSNGRDRRKNIQYF. The chain joins TRBV7-8 to TRBJ2-4, with D possibly being TRBD1 (6 bases). V dropped 5 bases and J dropped 4 bases, with 18 bases sitting between them. Germline CDR1 SGHVS, CDR2 FQNEAQ. The CDR3 runs to 16 residues.

The DNA for the CDR3 is TGTGCCATCAAAGGGCAGTTCACCGGGGAGCTGTTTTTT. It yields the protein CAIKGQFTGELFF. The V call is TRBV10-3, the J call TRBJ2-2; D gene ambiguous. V was clipped by 7 bases and J by 4 bases, with 10 bases between them. This CDR3 has 13 residues. Germline loops: CDR1 ENHRY, CDR2 SYGVKD.

This clone was observed a single time. The chain carries TRBV2 and TRBJ1-5; TRBD1 agrees at 8 bases. V shed 4 bases, J shed 4 bases, and the junction held 9 bases outside the gene matches. From germline, CDR1 is SNHLY and CDR2 FYNNEI. This CDR3 has 16 residues. The CDR3 sequence: CASSAHGQGWNQPQHF. The CDR3 nucleotides read TGTGCCAGCAGTGCTCACGGACAGGGATGGAATCAGCCCCAGCATTTT.

The V gene is TRBV20-1, the J gene TRBJ2-5, with unresolved D. The V end lost 3 bases, the J end lost 5 bases, and 16 bases lay between the germline ends. Germline V CDR1 and CDR2: DFQATT, SNEGSKA (reference sequence). There are 14 residues in the CDR3. CDR3 amino acids: CSASWFAERETQYF. CDR3 DNA: TGCAGTGCTAGTTGGTTCGCGGAAAGGGAGACCCAGTACTTC.

The rearrangement uses TRBV15 and TRBJ2-2; possible D gene TRBD2, 5 bases. The CDR3 consists of 13 residues. The V gene lost 3 bases and the J gene lost 9 bases, with 11 bases spanning the gap. Germline CDR1 and CDR2: LNHNV and YYDKDF (reference sequence). The CDR3 reads CATSSNPGRELFF. The CDR3, as DNA: TGTGCCACCAGCAGTAATCCCGGGAGGGAGCTGTTTTTT. Together with reference TRBV15 and TRBJ2-2, the CDR3 gives the full variable domain: DAMVIQNPRYQVTQFGKPVTLSCSQTLNHNVMYWYQQKSSQAPKLLFHYYDKDFNNEADTPDNFQSRRPNTSFCFLDIRSPGLGDTAMYLCATSSNPGRELFFGEGSRLTVL.